The sequence of this T cell receptor beta chain was determined in a study of cytomegalovirus exposure and HLA in healthy donors. The wider study: Out of 180 million or so T cells, an earlier analysis found roughly 100 million unique TCR beta sequences in total.

Researchers ran the PCR with 60 Vbeta and 13 Jbeta primers. The table came from immunoSEQ multiplex PCR; TCRdb's copy has only in-frame clones and leaves some out. Among 180,000 or so clones listed, more than 60% were seen once. The CDR3 spans 16 residues. Trimming cost V 6 bases and J 3 bases; bases outside gene matches: 10. Per the germline V gene, CDR1 is MNHEY and CDR2 is SMNVEV (reference sequence). About this clone: The antigen is not known.

Study outcomes and limitations: A missense variant in DCLRE1C was later tied to TCR beta V- and J-gene trimming. TCR beta sequences reportedly predicted most subjects' HLA-A and HLA-B alleles accurately.

The J gene is TRBJ2-3, the V gene TRBV27; 9 bases fit TRBD1. Sequencing was carried out using PBMCs. The receptor was derived from a woman aged 40 to 55 in good health and CMV-seropositive. CDR3 bases: TGTGCCAGCAGCCCCTCGCGGACAGGGGATACAGATACGCAGTATTTT. Translating it yields CASSPSRTGDTDTQYF.